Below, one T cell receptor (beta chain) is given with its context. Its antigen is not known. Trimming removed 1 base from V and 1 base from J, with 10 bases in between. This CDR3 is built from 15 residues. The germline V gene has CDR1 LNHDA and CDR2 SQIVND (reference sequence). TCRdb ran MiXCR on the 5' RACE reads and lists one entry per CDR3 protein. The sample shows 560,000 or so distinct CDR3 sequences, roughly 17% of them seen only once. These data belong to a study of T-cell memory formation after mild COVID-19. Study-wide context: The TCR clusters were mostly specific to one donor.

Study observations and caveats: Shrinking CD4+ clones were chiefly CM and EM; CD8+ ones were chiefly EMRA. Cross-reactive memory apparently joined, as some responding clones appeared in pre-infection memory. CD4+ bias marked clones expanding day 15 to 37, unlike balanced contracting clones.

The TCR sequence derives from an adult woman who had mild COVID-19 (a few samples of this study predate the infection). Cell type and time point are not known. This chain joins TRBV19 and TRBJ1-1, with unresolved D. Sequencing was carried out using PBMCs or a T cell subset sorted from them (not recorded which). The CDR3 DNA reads TGTGCCAGTAGTATAGTCTCGGGAACGAACACTGAAGCTTTCTTT. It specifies CASSIVSGTNTEAFF.